The T cell receptor (beta chain) under discussion was sequenced for a study of OX40 agonist ivuxolimab in advanced cancers. Whole-study context: Given to patients was ivuxolimab, an agonistic anti-OX40 (CD134) antibody. With a range of roughly 20 to 80, age averaged roughly 60 years, and around 80% were male. Study-level findings and limits: Partial responders at 0.1-3.0 mg/kg showed near-lowest clonal expansion.

CDR1 is ENHRY and CDR2 is SYGVKD in the germline V gene. Trimming left V 7 bases short and J 3 bases short, with 10 bases between. CDR3 length: 13 amino acids. The repertoire was sequenced with immunoSEQ multiplex PCR; TCRdb's copy has only in-frame clones and lacks some. The sample holds tens of thousands of clones; 80% to 90% are singletons and the top ten take about 1%. Of note for this clone: Its specificity is not known.

Baseline, cycle 4 day 1, and cycle 7 day 1 were the blood sampling points. The genes are TRBV10-3 and TRBJ1-5; D is unresolved. The input for sequencing was CD4+ or CD8+ T cells sorted from blood, taken in a trial of the OX40 agonist ivuxolimab. The sequence was collected from an adult with an advanced solid tumor such as melanoma, head and neck, liver or kidney cancer. The CDR3: CAIMRDLNQPQHF. The CDR3 coding sequence is TGTGCCATCATGAGGGATCTCAATCAGCCCCAGCATTTT.